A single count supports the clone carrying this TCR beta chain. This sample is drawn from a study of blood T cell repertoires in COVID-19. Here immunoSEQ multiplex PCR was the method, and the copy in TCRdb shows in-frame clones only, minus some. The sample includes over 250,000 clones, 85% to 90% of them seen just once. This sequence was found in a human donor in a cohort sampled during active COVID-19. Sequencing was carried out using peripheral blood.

The DNA for the CDR3 is TGTGCCAGCTCACCGGACAGGGTAGGGAATCAGCCCCAGCATTTT. It encodes CASSPDRVGNQPQHF. The chain recombines TRBV18 with TRBJ1-5; TRBD1 agrees at 8 bases. J lost 4 bases, V lost 3 bases, and 5 bases had no gene match. This CDR3 region has 15 residues. Germline CDR1 is KGHSH and CDR2 is LQKENI. The whole variable domain, remainder taken from reference TRBV18 and TRBJ1-5, is NAGVMQNPRHLVRRRGQEARLRCSPMKGHSHVYWYRQLPEEGLKFMVYLQKENIIDESGMPKERFSAEFPKEGPSILRIQQVVRGDSAAYFCASSPDRVGNQPQHFGDGTRLSIL.